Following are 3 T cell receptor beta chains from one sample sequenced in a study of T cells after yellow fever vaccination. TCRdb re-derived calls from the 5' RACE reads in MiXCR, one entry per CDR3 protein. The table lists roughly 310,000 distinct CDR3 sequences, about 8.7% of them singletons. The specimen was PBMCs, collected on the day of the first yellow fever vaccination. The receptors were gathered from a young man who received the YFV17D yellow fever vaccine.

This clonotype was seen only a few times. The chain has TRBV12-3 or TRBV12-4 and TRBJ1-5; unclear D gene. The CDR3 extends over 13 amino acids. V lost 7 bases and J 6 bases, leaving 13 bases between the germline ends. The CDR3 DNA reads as TGTGCCAGCACACTAAGAGGGAGTCAGCCCCAGCATTTT. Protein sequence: CASTLRGSQPQHF.

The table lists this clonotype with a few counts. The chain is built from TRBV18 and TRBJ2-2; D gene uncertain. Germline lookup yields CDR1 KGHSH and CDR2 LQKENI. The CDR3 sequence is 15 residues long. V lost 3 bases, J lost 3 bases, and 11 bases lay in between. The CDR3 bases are TGTGCCAGCTCACCCGCCTCGAAGGACACCGGGGAGCTGTTTTTT. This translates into CASSPASKDTGELFF.

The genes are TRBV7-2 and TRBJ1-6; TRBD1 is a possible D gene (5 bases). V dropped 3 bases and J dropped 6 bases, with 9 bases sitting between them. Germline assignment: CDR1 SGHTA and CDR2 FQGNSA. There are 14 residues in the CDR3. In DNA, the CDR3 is TGTGCCAGCAGCTTGGGGCCGATTAATTCACCCCTCCACTTT. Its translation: CASSLGPINSPLHF.